This T cell receptor (beta chain) was retrieved from a study of blood T cell repertoires in COVID-19. Study-level background: From the United States, Italy and Spain came samples of acute and convalescent COVID-19. PBMCs, B-cell-depleted T cells, or T cells provided the cDNA or gDNA that made up the material.

With 3 bases removed from V and 0 bases from J, the gap between germline ends came to 15 bases. CDR1 is MNHEY and CDR2 is SMNVEV in the germline V gene (reference sequence). The CDR3 has 16 amino acids. In the study's own analysis: Reference gene primer amplification in the assay estimated nucleated cell counts. The assay was immunoSEQ multiplex PCR, and TCRdb's table has in-frame clones only and misses some. V and J calls and clone size are those listed in that table; D and trimming were worked out from the DNA. In the table there are about 65,000 clones, around four fifths of which are singletons. This clone was recorded only once.

The clonotype originates from a human donor in a cohort sampled during active COVID-19. The sequenced material came from peripheral blood. V gene TRBV27 combines with J gene TRBJ2-7; D might be TRBD1 (5 bases). In nucleotides, the CDR3 is TGTGCCAGCAGTTTGGGGCCGCCGGCGAGCTCCTACGAGCAGTACTTC. It specifies CASSLGPPASSYEQYF.